Each of the 32 T cell receptor beta chains below was sequenced from the same sample in a study of early T cells in non-severe SARS-CoV-2 infection. One entry per CDR3 protein results from TCRdb running MiXCR on the 5' RACE reads. The data show under 60,000 distinct CDR3 sequences, with around 8.5% seen just once and less than 25% held by the top ten. Sequencing was performed on whole blood. All receptors come from an adult who was a healthcare worker with PCR-confirmed SARS-CoV-2 infection or an uninfected control (not recorded which).

The DNA for the CDR3 is TGTGCCAGCAGCTTAGCTCCCCCCGGAGGAAACACCATATATTTT. It is translated as CASSLAPPGGNTIYF. The chain couples TRBV7-8 to TRBJ1-3; D uncertain. V lost 0 bases and J lost 4, with 10 bases in between. The germline V gene encodes CDR1 SGHVS and CDR2 FQNEAQ. This CDR3 spans 15 amino acids.

This clonotype was found many times. The rearrangement links TRBV5-1 to TRBJ2-1; tentative D call: TRBD2 (6 bases). The germline V gene has CDR1 SGHRS and CDR2 YFSETQ. The ends were cut back, 0 bases at V and 10 bases at J, with 8 bases in the middle. The CDR3 is 12 amino acids. The CDR3 here is CASSLVAGEQFF. CDR3 DNA sequence: TGCGCCAGCAGCTTGGTGGCGGGGGAGCAGTTCTTC.

The chain couples TRBV7-3 to TRBJ1-1; D might be TRBD1 (6 bases). V lost 7 bases and J lost 0, with 15 bases in between. CDR1 is SGHTA, CDR2 FQGTGA, per germline. The CDR3 runs 15 residues. The CDR3 DNA reads as TGTGCCAGCAAACAAAGCGGGGGCCTGAACACTGAAGCTTTCTTT. Translated: CASKQSGGLNTEAFF.

J is TRBJ2-3 and V is TRBV10-3; the D is unclear. Trimming cost V 6 bases and J 0 bases, with 10 bases left between them. The CDR3 totals 14 residues. Looked up from germline, CDR1 is ENHRY and CDR2 is SYGVKD. The chain's CDR3 is CAIRLTTSTDTQYF. CDR3 DNA sequence: TGTGCCATCAGGCTCACCACTAGCACAGATACGCAGTATTTT.

This clonotype came up many times. The V gene is TRBV20-1, the J gene TRBJ2-5; TRBD2 is a possible D gene (5 bases). The CDR3 spans 14 residues. Per the germline V gene, CDR1 is DFQATT and CDR2 is SNEGSKA (reference sequence). V was clipped by 5 bases and J by 3 bases, with 16 bases between them. In DNA, the CDR3 is TGCAGTGCTGGAAAGACTTGGGAGAAAGAGACCCAGTACTTC. It codes for CSAGKTWEKETQYF.

This clonotype has at least ten counts. The chain links TRBV7-6 to TRBJ2-2; D gene unclear. The CDR3 is 15 residues long. V shed 4 bases and J shed 0 bases, with 9 bases lying between them. Germline assignment: CDR1 SGHVS and CDR2 FNYEAQ. CDR3 sequence reads: CASSSYNANTGELFF. DNA for the CDR3: TGTGCCAGCAGCTCTTATAACGCGAACACCGGGGAGCTGTTTTTT.

This clonotype was seen a handful of times. The V and J genes are TRBV5-1 and TRBJ2-3, with a possible D match to TRBD1 (6 bases). The CDR3 is 14 residues long. V lost 4 bases and J lost 4, with 13 bases in between. Germline CDR1 is SGHRS and CDR2 is YFSETQ. The CDR3 sequence: CASSGSRGADTQYF. In DNA, the CDR3 is TGCGCCAGCAGCGGAAGCAGGGGCGCAGATACGCAGTATTTT.

This clonotype was detected ten times or more. The chain uses TRBV5-1 and TRBJ1-6; D is ambiguous. Germline V CDR1 and CDR2: SGHRS, YFSETQ. This CDR3 has 15 amino acids. The V end lost 0 bases, the J end lost 0 bases, and 4 bases lay between the germline ends. CDR3 amino acids: CASSLVSSYNSPLHF. As DNA, the CDR3 is TGCGCCAGCAGCTTGGTTAGCTCCTATAATTCACCCCTCCACTTT.

The chain is built from TRBV5-1 and TRBJ1-6; tentatively, D is TRBD1 (5 bases). The ends were cut back, 0 bases at V and 10 bases at J, with 14 bases in the middle. The germline V gene has CDR1 SGHRS and CDR2 YFSETQ. The CDR3 has 15 amino acids. The CDR3 protein is CASSLAGTGRSPLHF. The CDR3 nucleotides read TGCGCCAGCAGCTTGGCCGGGACGGGGCGATCACCCCTCCACTTT.

This clonotype was recorded many times. The chain joins TRBV7-2 to TRBJ1-1; D is perhaps TRBD1 (5 bases). V gave up 1 base and J gave up 5 bases, with 11 bases separating them. The CDR3 loop spans 14 amino acids. Per germline, CDR1 SGHTA and CDR2 FQGNSA. The CDR3 loop reads CASSLGPGDTEAFF. Here the CDR3 DNA reads TGTGCCAGCAGCTTAGGGCCGGGGGATACTGAAGCTTTCTTT. Full variable domain (missing parts from reference TRBV7-2 and TRBJ1-1): GAGVSQSPSNKVTEKGKDVELRCDPISGHTALYWYRQSLGQGLEFLIYFQGNSAPDKSGLPSDRFSAERTGGSVSTLTIQRTQQEDSAVYLCASSLGPGDTEAFFGQGTRLTVV.

This clonotype has a count of ten or more. The chain combines TRBV30 with TRBJ1-5, with D possibly matching TRBD1 (6 bases). V gave up 5 bases and J gave up 4 bases, with 12 bases separating them. In germline, CDR1 is GTSNPN, CDR2 SVGIG (reference sequence). This CDR3 has 13 amino acids. The CDR3 loop reads CAWETDRNQPQHF. In DNA form, the CDR3 reads TGTGCCTGGGAAACGGACAGAAATCAGCCCCAGCATTTT.

This clonotype was seen at least ten times. The chain is built from TRBV18 and TRBJ1-1, with D perhaps matching TRBD1 (6 bases). The V gene's germline CDR1 is KGHSH and CDR2 LQKENI. The CDR3 spans 13 residues. The V end was cut by 3 bases, the J end by 4 bases, with 9 bases between. Here the CDR3 DNA reads TGTGCCAGCTCACCTGGGGGGCCCACTGAAGCTTTCTTT. Its protein is CASSPGGPTEAFF.

V is TRBV19 and J is TRBJ2-5; 8 nucleotides align to TRBD2. V was clipped by 10 bases and J by 8 bases; unmatched bases: 12. Germline values: CDR1 LNHDA, CDR2 SQIVND (reference sequence). CDR3 length: 13 amino acids. CDR3 sequence (DNA): TGTGCCACCTCGGGGGGGACCAGGGTCACCCAGTACTTC. This sequence encodes CATSGGTRVTQYF.

The table lists this clonotype with many counts. The chain employs TRBV12-3 or TRBV12-4 and TRBJ2-7; 9 bases match TRBD2. Trimming removed 3 bases from V and 5 bases from J; junction bases left unmatched: 8. This CDR3 comprises 15 residues. The CDR3 protein is CASSLIPAGGNEQYF. In nucleotides, the CDR3 is TGTGCCAGCAGTTTGATCCCAGCGGGGGGCAACGAGCAGTACTTC.

This chain uses TRBV3-1 with TRBJ2-3; a weak D match, TRBD2 (6 bases). CDR1 is LGHDT and CDR2 is YNNKEL in the germline V gene (reference sequence). The CDR3 spans 14 residues. Trimming shortened V by 4 bases and J by 10 bases, and 18 bases separated the two germline ends. The CDR3 spells CASSPRTLTGAQYF. CDR3 in DNA: TGTGCCAGCAGCCCCAGGACCCTCACGGGGGCGCAGTATTTT.

The V call is TRBV6-2 or TRBV6-3, the J call TRBJ1-5, with D uncertain. Germline lookup yields CDR1 MNHEY and CDR2 SVGEGT. This CDR3 has 14 residues. V was pared by 1 base and J by 6 bases, with 10 bases between. CDR3 region: CASSYLGLSQPQHF. CDR3 coding DNA: TGTGCCAGCAGTTACTTGGGTTTAAGTCAGCCCCAGCATTTT.

The chain employs TRBV6-6 and TRBJ2-5; TRBD2 matches at 13 bases. This CDR3 has 15 residues. V was clipped by 5 bases and J by 4 bases; unmatched bases: 4. CDR1 is MNHNY, CDR2 SVGAGI, per germline (reference sequence). The CDR3, as DNA: TGTGCCAGCAGTCAGGGACTAGCGGGGACAGAGACCCAGTACTTC. Its protein product is CASSQGLAGTETQYF.

This clonotype has only a few counts. The chain uses TRBV20-1 and TRBJ1-1; TRBD1 agrees at 10 bases. Germline-derived CDR1 and CDR2 are DFQATT and SNEGSKA (reference sequence). This CDR3 region has 13 residues. J lost 2 bases, V lost 5 bases, and 2 bases had no gene match. The CDR3 DNA is TGCAGTGCTGGGGACAGGGGTAACACTGAAGCTTTCTTT. Translation: CSAGDRGNTEAFF.

This clonotype was counted ten times or more. The rearrangement uses TRBV29-1 and TRBJ1-2; 7 bases agree with TRBD1. This CDR3 has 13 amino acids. Germline CDR1 SQVTM, CDR2 ANQGSEA. The ends lost 4 bases at V and 4 bases at J; junction bases unmatched: 6. Here the CDR3 DNA reads TGCAGCGTTGCGGGACAGATGATCTATGGCTACACCTTC. Encoded protein: CSVAGQMIYGYTF. The full variable domain, completed using reference TRBV29-1 and TRBJ1-2, is SAVISQKPSRDICQRGTSLTIQCQVDSQVTMMFWYRQQPGQSLTLIATANQGSEATYESGFVIDKFPISRPNLTFSTLTVSNMSPEDSSIYLCSVAGQMIYGYTFGSGTRLTVV.

Many counts were recorded for this clonotype. One end of the junction is discordant with germline, which a read error may explain. V gene TRBV6-6 combines with J gene TRBJ2-7, with 7 bases matching TRBD1. Germline loops: CDR1 MNHNY, CDR2 SVGAGI (reference sequence). CDR3 size: 14 residues. CDR3 coding DNA: TGTGCCACCAGTTACGGGGACAGCTCCTACGAGCAGTACTTC. Protein sequence: CATSYGDSSYEQYF.

The chain recombines TRBV29-1 with TRBJ1-1; D gene uncertain. The V gene lost 7 bases and the J gene lost 1 base, with 16 bases spanning the gap. Looked up from germline, CDR1 is SQVTM and CDR2 is ANQGSEA. CDR3 length: 14 residues. The CDR3 loop reads CSDPPVGPNTEAFF. CDR3 coding DNA: TGCAGCGACCCCCCGGTTGGGCCGAACACTGAAGCTTTCTTT.

This clonotype was seen a handful of times. The chain joins TRBV12-3 or TRBV12-4 to TRBJ2-3; D possibly corresponds to TRBD2 (5 bases). V was pared by 0 bases and J by 4 bases, with 17 bases between. There are 17 residues in the CDR3. This CDR3 reads CASSLALRRLEADTQYF. The CDR3 DNA sequence: TGTGCCAGCAGTTTAGCTCTACGGAGGCTTGAAGCAGATACGCAGTATTTT.

This chain uses TRBV20-1 with TRBJ2-5; tentatively, D is TRBD2 (6 bases). Per the germline V gene, CDR1 is DFQATT and CDR2 is SNEGSKA (reference sequence). The length of the CDR3 is 13 residues. Between the trimmed V and J ends, which lost 4 bases and 4 bases, there was a span of 13 bases. CDR3 nucleotides: TGCAGTGCTACAATTTTGCGGGGAGAGACCCAGTACTTC. Protein product: CSATILRGETQYF.

The chain joins TRBV2 to TRBJ2-5; D not certain. The CDR3 covers 11 residues. Germline CDR1 is SNHLY and CDR2 is FYNNEI. V lost 8 bases, J lost 3 bases, and 7 bases lay in between. CDR3 nucleotide sequence: TGTGCCAGCGGTACCAAAGAGACCCAGTACTTC. Protein product: CASGTKETQYF.

This clonotype appeared many times. The chain joins TRBV2 to TRBJ2-1, with 9 positions matching TRBD1. The CDR3 has 11 amino acids. Germline V CDR1 and CDR2: SNHLY, FYNNEI. The trim removed 6 bases at V and 12 bases at J, leaving 3 bases unmatched. The CDR3, as DNA: TGTGCCAGCAGCTGGGACAGGGTGCAGTTCTTC. Its protein product is CASSWDRVQFF.

A few counts support this clonotype. The V call is TRBV2, the J call TRBJ2-3, with unresolved D. Trimming shortened V by 2 bases and J by 8 bases, and 8 bases separated the two germline ends. The CDR3 consists of 12 residues. From germline, CDR1 is SNHLY and CDR2 FYNNEI. Here the CDR3 reads CASSEQDGTQYF. In DNA form, the CDR3 reads TGTGCCAGCAGTGAACAGGATGGTACGCAGTATTTT.

This CDR3 reads CASSVAPRDTQYF. For the CDR3, the DNA is TGTGCCAGCAGCGTAGCTCCCCGGGATACGCAGTATTTT. The chain couples TRBV9 to TRBJ2-3, with D unresolved. V lost 0 bases and J lost 6, with 8 bases in between. The germline V gene encodes CDR1 SGDLS and CDR2 YYNGEE. The CDR3 is made up of 13 amino acids.

The table lists this clonotype with a few counts. The chain recombines TRBV12-3 or TRBV12-4 with TRBJ2-7, with D possibly TRBD2 on 6 matching bases. The V end lost 6 bases, the J end lost 6 bases, and 15 bases lay between the germline ends. The CDR3 covers 13 residues. The CDR3 DNA reads TGTGCCAGCAGCCACGGAGGGGTAAGCGAGCAGTACTTC. As protein: CASSHGGVSEQYF.

This chain connects TRBV9 to TRBJ2-2; D unclear. The germline gives CDR1 SGDLS, CDR2 YYNGEE. CDR3 length: 13 amino acids. Trimming stripped 1 base from V and 6 bases from J, with 7 bases between. Here the CDR3 reads CASSVLGAGELFF. CDR3 coding DNA: TGTGCCAGCAGCGTATTAGGAGCCGGGGAGCTGTTTTTT.

The sample holds a few counts of this clonotype. This sequence joins TRBV20-1 and TRBJ2-5, with a weak D call TRBD1 (6 bases). Germline V gene lookup returns CDR1 DFQATT and CDR2 SNEGSKA (reference sequence). Trimming stripped 2 bases from V and 4 bases from J, with 8 bases between. The CDR3 is 12 amino acids. The CDR3 here is CSARQGRETQYF. The CDR3 DNA reads TGCAGTGCTAGACAGGGGAGAGAGACCCAGTACTTC.

This chain connects TRBV5-1 to TRBJ1-1, with 9 bases lining up with TRBD1. With V trimmed by 0 bases and J by 5 bases, 11 bases remained unmatched. CDR1 is SGHRS and CDR2 is YFSETQ in the germline V gene. CDR3 size: 17 residues. CDR3 DNA sequence: TGCGCCAGCAGCTTGGATACGGACAGGGGCCGAGGGACTGAAGCTTTCTTT. Its translation is CASSLDTDRGRGTEAFF.

The rearrangement joins TRBV7-9 to TRBJ2-7; D is possibly TRBD2 (5 bases). From germline, CDR1 is SEHNR and CDR2 FQNEAQ (reference sequence). The CDR3 contains 14 residues. Between the trimmed V and J ends, which lost 6 bases and 0 bases, there was a span of 12 bases. CDR3 sequence reads: CASSETGSSYEQYF. CDR3 nucleotide sequence: TGTGCCAGCAGTGAGACGGGGAGCTCCTACGAGCAGTACTTC.